This is a list of T cell receptor beta chains from one sample in a study of CD8+ T cells in alopecia areata. Profiled with immunoSEQ multiplex PCR; TCRdb holds only in-frame clones, not every one. The repertoire holds 200,000 to 250,000 clones, with around three fifths as singletons. Specimen: CD4+ T cells sorted from blood, collected at week 4, from a patient treated with tofacitinib. The receptor source for this set is a human donor with alopecia areata. Both conserved end residues are part of each CDR3. Each record gives: V gene, J gene, D gene, clone size, CDR3 protein, CDR3 DNA. The D gene is left open where the match is weak. Clone size is not always given. Where it is, it says once, few, many or a class for expanded clones.

v_call: TRBV7-2; j_call: TRBJ2-5; d_call: NA; clone_size: NA; cdr3_aa: CASSSLRVGGEAQYF; cdr3_nt: TGTGCCAGCAGCTCGCTTCGGGTGGGTGGGGAGGCCCAGTACTTC
v_call: TRBV7-9; j_call: TRBJ1-3; d_call: NA; clone_size: NA; cdr3_aa: CASSLAAIRGNTIYF; cdr3_nt: TGTGCCAGCAGCTTAGCCGCTATCCGTGGAAACACCATATATTTT
v_call: TRBV5-7; j_call: TRBJ2-7; d_call: NA; clone_size: few; cdr3_aa: CASSFRPRRQYF; cdr3_nt: TGTGCCAGCAGCTTTCGACCACGGCGGCAGTACTTC
v_call: TRBV7-8; j_call: TRBJ2-7; d_call: NA; clone_size: NA; cdr3_aa: CASSLYGPEPYEQYF; cdr3_nt: TGTGCCAGCAGCTTATACGGACCAGAACCCTACGAGCAGTACTTC
v_call: TRBV7-2; j_call: TRBJ2-1; d_call: NA; clone_size: few; cdr3_aa: CATGTLYNEQFF; cdr3_nt: TGTGCCACCGGGACACTGTACAATGAGCAGTTCTTC
v_call: TRBV2; j_call: TRBJ1-5; d_call: NA; clone_size: NA; cdr3_aa: CASSAQGVYQPQHF; cdr3_nt: TGTGCCAGCAGCGCTCAGGGTGTGTATCAGCCCCAGCATTTT
v_call: TRBV4-2; j_call: TRBJ2-3; d_call: TRBD1; clone_size: NA; cdr3_aa: CASSQETGADTQYF; cdr3_nt: TGTGCCAGCAGCCAGGAGACAGGGGCAGATACGCAGTATTTT
v_call: TRBV7-2; j_call: TRBJ2-7; d_call: TRBD2; clone_size: NA; cdr3_aa: CASRLAGGYEQYF; cdr3_nt: TGTGCCAGCCGGCTAGCGGGGGGGTACGAGCAGTACTTC
v_call: TRBV6-6; j_call: TRBJ1-6; d_call: NA; clone_size: NA; cdr3_aa: CASSHYREGTSPLHF; cdr3_nt: TGTGCCAGCAGCCACTACAGGGAGGGGACTTCACCCCTCCACTTT
v_call: TRBV7-2; j_call: TRBJ2-2; d_call: NA; clone_size: few; cdr3_aa: CASSFGQNTGELFF; cdr3_nt: TGTGCCAGCAGCTTCGGCCAAAACACCGGGGAGCTGTTTTTT
v_call: TRBV27; j_call: TRBJ2-7; d_call: TRBD1; clone_size: NA; cdr3_aa: CASSLRPDRGAYEQYF; cdr3_nt: TGTGCCAGCAGTTTAAGGCCCGACAGGGGAGCCTACGAGCAGTACTTC
v_call: TRBV15; j_call: TRBJ1-2; d_call: NA; clone_size: NA; cdr3_aa: CATSRRNEEAGGYTF; cdr3_nt: TGTGCCACCAGCAGACGTAACGAGGAGGCGGGAGGCTACACCTTC
v_call: TRBV6-6; j_call: TRBJ2-3; d_call: NA; clone_size: few; cdr3_aa: CASSSSGDTQYF; cdr3_nt: TGTGCCAGCAGTTCCTCTGGAGATACGCAGTATTTT
v_call: TRBV18; j_call: TRBJ2-1; d_call: TRBD2; clone_size: once; cdr3_aa: CASSPRLADSYNEQFF; cdr3_nt: TGTGCCAGCTCACCAAGACTAGCGGACTCCTACAATGAGCAGTTCTTC
v_call: TRBV29-1; j_call: TRBJ2-7; d_call: NA; clone_size: NA; cdr3_aa: CSVEDVRYEQYF; cdr3_nt: TGCAGCGTTGAAGATGTGAGGTACGAGCAGTACTTC
v_call: TRBV7-9; j_call: TRBJ1-2; d_call: TRBD1; clone_size: NA; cdr3_aa: CASSYEGTGFNGYTF; cdr3_nt: TGTGCCAGCAGCTACGAGGGGACAGGGTTCAATGGCTACACCTTC
v_call: TRBV2; j_call: TRBJ2-2; d_call: TRBD1; clone_size: NA; cdr3_aa: CASSLRTGPGELFF; cdr3_nt: TGTGCCAGCAGCCTTAGGACAGGGCCCGGGGAGCTGTTTTTT
v_call: TRBV30; j_call: TRBJ1-2; d_call: NA; clone_size: NA; cdr3_aa: CAWSTGWNYGYTF; cdr3_nt: TGTGCCTGGAGTACGGGATGGAACTATGGCTACACCTTC
v_call: TRBV7-6; j_call: TRBJ2-7; d_call: NA; clone_size: NA; cdr3_aa: CASSPGKQGTATLEQYF; cdr3_nt: TGTGCCAGCAGCCCCGGGAAGCAGGGCACGGCGACGCTCGAGCAGTACTTC
v_call: TRBV5-1; j_call: TRBJ2-1; d_call: NA; clone_size: NA; cdr3_aa: CASSLGVNEQFF; cdr3_nt: TGCGCCAGCAGCTTGGGGGTAAATGAGCAGTTCTTC
v_call: TRBV7-2; j_call: TRBJ2-7; d_call: NA; clone_size: NA; cdr3_aa: CASSSRLPTGRQYF; cdr3_nt: TGTGCCAGCAGCTCCCGCCTCCCTACAGGGCGACAGTACTTC
v_call: TRBV29-1; j_call: TRBJ1-2; d_call: NA; clone_size: NA; cdr3_aa: CSVEMATDYGYTF; cdr3_nt: TGCAGCGTTGAAATGGCCACGGACTATGGCTACACCTTC
v_call: TRBV18; j_call: TRBJ2-7; d_call: NA; clone_size: NA; cdr3_aa: CASSPARGQTRYEQYF; cdr3_nt: TGTGCCAGCTCACCCGCACGGGGCCAAACCCGCTACGAGCAGTACTTC
v_call: TRBV2; j_call: TRBJ2-1; d_call: NA; clone_size: NA; cdr3_aa: CASSRDNEQFF; cdr3_nt: TGTGCCAGCAGTCGGGACAATGAGCAGTTCTTC
v_call: TRBV4-2; j_call: TRBJ1-1; d_call: TRBD1; clone_size: once; cdr3_aa: CASSQAGGSNTEAFF; cdr3_nt: TGTGCCAGCAGCCAAGCAGGGGGCTCGAACACTGAAGCTTTCTTT
v_call: TRBV15; j_call: TRBJ2-3; d_call: TRBD1; clone_size: NA; cdr3_aa: CATSREQGAWDTQYF; cdr3_nt: TGTGCCACCAGCAGAGAACAGGGGGCATGGGATACGCAGTATTTT
v_call: TRBV7-2; j_call: TRBJ2-1; d_call: NA; clone_size: NA; cdr3_aa: CASSLNKGGEQFF; cdr3_nt: TGTGCCAGCAGCTTGAACAAGGGGGGTGAGCAGTTCTTC
v_call: TRBV9; j_call: TRBJ1-3; d_call: NA; clone_size: many; cdr3_aa: CASNPGGSSGNTIYF; cdr3_nt: TGTGCCAGCAACCCGGGCGGTAGCTCTGGAAACACCATATATTTT
v_call: TRBV7-9; j_call: TRBJ1-6; d_call: NA; clone_size: NA; cdr3_aa: CASSLTRDGSPLHF; cdr3_nt: TGTGCCAGCAGCTTAACTCGGGACGGGTCACCCCTCCACTTT
v_call: TRBV4-2; j_call: TRBJ2-7; d_call: TRBD1; clone_size: few; cdr3_aa: CASSQDRGLTYEQYF; cdr3_nt: TGTGCCAGCAGTCAAGACAGGGGGCTAACCTACGAGCAGTACTTC
v_call: TRBV4-3; j_call: TRBJ2-3; d_call: TRBD2; clone_size: NA; cdr3_aa: CASSQGGGGPFTDTQYF; cdr3_nt: TGCGCCAGCAGCCAGGGGGGCGGGGGGCCCTTCACAGATACGCAGTATTTT
v_call: TRBV5-4; j_call: TRBJ2-7; d_call: NA; clone_size: NA; cdr3_aa: CASSFMGTPEQYF; cdr3_nt: TGTGCCAGCAGCTTCATGGGTACGCCCGAGCAGTACTTC
v_call: TRBV29-1; j_call: TRBJ2-1; d_call: NA; clone_size: NA; cdr3_aa: CSASDNEQFF; cdr3_nt: TGCAGCGCCTCTGACAATGAGCAGTTCTTC
v_call: TRBV5-1; j_call: TRBJ2-1; d_call: TRBD2; clone_size: NA; cdr3_aa: CASSHTLIAGADNEQFF; cdr3_nt: TGCGCCAGCAGCCATACTTTGATAGCGGGGGCCGACAATGAGCAGTTCTTC
v_call: TRBV7-9; j_call: TRBJ2-5; d_call: NA; clone_size: once; cdr3_aa: CASSPNRAPGETQYF; cdr3_nt: TGTGCCAGCAGCCCTAATCGGGCTCCGGGGGAGACCCAGTACTTC
v_call: TRBV10-3; j_call: TRBJ1-1; d_call: NA; clone_size: NA; cdr3_aa: CAISGQIGGNTEAFF; cdr3_nt: TGTGCCATCAGTGGACAGATAGGGGGGAACACTGAAGCTTTCTTT
v_call: TRBV6-6; j_call: TRBJ1-6; d_call: TRBD1; clone_size: few; cdr3_aa: CASRTQGVDSPLHF; cdr3_nt: TGTGCCAGCAGGACACAGGGGGTGGATTCACCCCTCCACTTT
v_call: TRBV5-4; j_call: TRBJ2-1; d_call: TRBD1; clone_size: NA; cdr3_aa: CASSLAGGLDNEQFF; cdr3_nt: TGTGCCAGCAGCTTGGCAGGGGGCTTGGACAATGAGCAGTTCTTC
v_call: TRBV27; j_call: TRBJ1-5; d_call: NA; clone_size: few; cdr3_aa: CASSYSSGVNQPQHF; cdr3_nt: TGTGCCAGCAGTTATTCTTCTGGGGTCAATCAGCCCCAGCATTTT
v_call: TRBV7-9; j_call: TRBJ1-2; d_call: NA; clone_size: NA; cdr3_aa: CASSPRGDHGYTF; cdr3_nt: TGTGCCAGCAGCCCACGGGGGGACCATGGCTACACCTTC
v_call: TRBV11-2; j_call: TRBJ2-7; d_call: NA; clone_size: NA; cdr3_aa: CASSLSRTDYRF; cdr3_nt: TGTGCCAGCAGCTTATCACGGACGGACTACAGATTC
v_call: TRBV4-1; j_call: TRBJ1-2; d_call: NA; clone_size: NA; cdr3_aa: CASSLSRGGVYGYTF; cdr3_nt: TGCGCCAGCAGCCTCAGCAGGGGTGGCGTCTATGGCTACACCTTC
v_call: TRBV6-5; j_call: TRBJ2-3; d_call: NA; clone_size: few; cdr3_aa: CASSDTDTQYF; cdr3_nt: TGTGCCAGCAGTGACACAGATACGCAGTATTTT
v_call: TRBV15; j_call: TRBJ2-3; d_call: NA; clone_size: NA; cdr3_aa: CATSREVSPLADTQYF; cdr3_nt: TGTGCCACCAGCAGAGAGGTCTCCCCCCTGGCAGATACGCAGTATTTT
v_call: TRBV30; j_call: TRBJ2-5; d_call: NA; clone_size: NA; cdr3_aa: CAWSTGQLYQETQYF; cdr3_nt: TGTGCCTGGAGTACTGGACAGCTGTACCAAGAGACCCAGTACTTC